The present T cell receptor (beta chain) was sequenced within a study of cytomegalovirus exposure and HLA in healthy donors. The PCR had 60 Vbeta and 13 Jbeta primers. Profiling relied on immunoSEQ multiplex PCR, and the TCRdb table lists in-frame clones only, not all of them. Of under 200,000 clones detected, about 80% appear once; the ten largest clones hold roughly 3.7%. This clone has a handful of counts. Germline V gives CDR1 SEHNR, CDR2 FQNEAQ (reference sequence). Trimming at V came to 5 bases and at J to 2 bases, leaving 7 bases not matched to a gene. The CDR3 runs to 15 residues. The source is a man aged 25 to 45 in good health and CMV-seropositive. The sequenced material came from PBMCs. The rearrangement uses TRBV7-9 and TRBJ2-7; 9 nucleotides line up with TRBD1. This CDR3 reads CASSHRDRVTYEQYF. The CDR3 coding sequence is TGTGCCAGCAGCCACCGGGACAGGGTAACCTACGAGCAGTACTTC.